This is a list of T cell receptor beta chains from one sample in a study of CD8 T cells in ankylosing spondylitis. TCRdb re-derived calls from the 5' RACE reads in MiXCR, one entry per CDR3 protein. The sample consists of a few hundred thousand distinct CDR3 sequences, 10% to 15% of them appearing once. Sequencing was performed on blood, either unsorted or a sorted T cell fraction (not recorded which). Receptor source: a male donor with ankylosing spondylitis. The CDR3 runs from the conserved cysteine through the conserved F or W. The order of the fields is J gene, clone size, V gene, CDR3 protein. Only part of the rows carry a size: once, few, many, or a class if the clone is expanded.

>TRBJ2-5|few|TRBV5-1
CASSWAHAGQETQYF
>TRBJ2-1|few|TRBV4-1
CASSHSGLAGGSEQFF
>TRBJ2-1|NA|TRBV12-3/TRBV12-4
CASSPHRGSNNEQFF
>TRBJ2-7|NA|TRBV12-3/TRBV12-4
CASSFGQGDSYEQYF
>TRBJ2-7|NA|TRBV13
CASSLGGLEETGGIGYKQYF
>TRBJ2-1|once|TRBV20-1
CSAKLAGSSNEQFF
>TRBJ2-7|few|TRBV11-2
CASSLTPGTGPYEQYF
>TRBJ2-4|NA|TRBV20-1
CSARDPLAGGGNIQYF
>TRBJ2-7|few|TRBV3-1
CASSPTLSYEQYF
>TRBJ1-3|many|TRBV12-3/TRBV12-4
CASSWTGDTIYF
>TRBJ2-1|many|TRBV4-2
CASSQGAGTNEQFF
>TRBJ2-3|many|TRBV5-1
CASSPDWPTDTQYF
>TRBJ2-3|many|TRBV5-1
CASSLTSGTDTQYF
>TRBJ2-3|few|TRBV5-1
CASSLGTSAPRDTQYF
>TRBJ2-7|few|TRBV5-1
CASSLTGLAGEEQYF
>TRBJ2-7|few|TRBV20-1
CSASGSGDLYEQYF
>TRBJ2-5|NA|TRBV20-1
CSYTPLQGAQETQYF
>TRBJ2-4|NA|TRBV25-1
CASSDSRSFRSKNIQYF
>TRBJ1-1|NA|TRBV7-2
CASSSGGAAEAFF
>TRBJ2-1|NA|TRBV10-3
CAISGGLADYNEQFF
>TRBJ2-1|few|TRBV20-1
CSAALGASGSHEQFF
>TRBJ1-1|NA|TRBV5-1
CASSFQDRDTEAFF
>TRBJ2-2|few|TRBV12-3/TRBV12-4
CASSLVAGRTGELFF
>TRBJ2-3|NA|TRBV20-1
CSASPAGGTDTQYF
>TRBJ2-3|NA|TRBV12-3/TRBV12-4
CATNPAGGLTDTQYF
>TRBJ2-1|few|TRBV3-1
CASSQGFLAGYNEQFF
>TRBJ1-2|few|TRBV10-2
CASSETGGGYTF
>TRBJ1-1|many|TRBV12-3/TRBV12-4
CASSLPRQVGTEAFF
>TRBJ2-5|few|TRBV20-1
CSANRADTFIEETQYF
>TRBJ2-5|few|TRBV7-9
CASSPAQGRETQYF
>TRBJ2-7|many|TRBV5-1
CASRPGTTTYEQYF
>TRBJ2-3|NA|TRBV15
CATSRQTGEGDTQYF
>TRBJ1-2|NA|TRBV25-1
CASNPPGDYYGYTF
>TRBJ1-4|NA|TRBV7-2
CASTKTGVHEKLFF
>TRBJ1-2|many|TRBV12-3/TRBV12-4
CASSETTGYTF
>TRBJ2-1|NA|TRBV20-1
CSAVPSGTRPQSEQFF
>TRBJ2-1|many|TRBV11-3
CASSGSPGLAGNEQFF
>TRBJ2-5|many|TRBV20-1
CSVNVAGVGETQYF
>TRBJ1-5|few|TRBV3-1
CASSQEGRRPQHF
>TRBJ1-1|NA|TRBV12-3/TRBV12-4
CASSLGDTNTEAFF
>TRBJ2-5|few|TRBV25-1
CASKGGQGSHDQETQYF
>TRBJ2-1|NA|TRBV3-1
CASSQDRGTSGLDEQFF
>TRBJ2-1|few|TRBV7-2
CASSLVGGTGYNEQFF
>TRBJ2-1|many|TRBV12-3/TRBV12-4
CASSAGLAEWQQFF
>TRBJ2-1|NA|TRBV25-1
CATYSGYNEQFF
>TRBJ1-2|once|TRBV7-9
CASSPDRGRHYGYTF
>TRBJ2-2|NA|TRBV2
CASAGTRGTGELFF
>TRBJ1-2|NA|TRBV20-1
CSAPRTGGDYGYTF
>TRBJ2-2|few|TRBV5-1
CASSLPSGGTGELFF
>TRBJ2-5|many|TRBV5-1
CASNTGPGAETQYF
>TRBJ2-5|few|TRBV5-1
CASSYTGQVPETQYF
>TRBJ2-1|many|TRBV10-3
CAISEIRGSLPNEQFF
>TRBJ2-6|few|TRBV6-4
CASSEGAGANVLTF
>TRBJ2-1|NA|TRBV11-2
CASSWRTDYNEQFF
>TRBJ1-1|few|TRBV2
CASSERRGEVAFF